This T cell receptor beta chain originates from a study of identifying expanded T cells in peripheral blood. The data were produced by immunoSEQ multiplex PCR, yet TCRdb's version contains in-frame clones alone and is incomplete. The sample shows about 86,000 clones, approximately 91% of them seen only once. No infections or other immune events were documented during collection. Germline values: CDR1 SEHNR, CDR2 FQNEAQ (reference sequence). V gave up 4 bases and J gave up 5 bases, with 14 bases separating them. The CDR3 loop spans 14 amino acids. The sequence was obtained from a person between 18 and 75 years old in good health. This chain links TRBV7-9 with TRBJ1-1, with D unresolved. The specimen sequenced was blood. The CDR3 DNA is TGTGCCAGCAGCTCGTATCGGAGACTGACTGAAGCTTTCTTT. Its protein product is CASSSYRRLTEAFF.